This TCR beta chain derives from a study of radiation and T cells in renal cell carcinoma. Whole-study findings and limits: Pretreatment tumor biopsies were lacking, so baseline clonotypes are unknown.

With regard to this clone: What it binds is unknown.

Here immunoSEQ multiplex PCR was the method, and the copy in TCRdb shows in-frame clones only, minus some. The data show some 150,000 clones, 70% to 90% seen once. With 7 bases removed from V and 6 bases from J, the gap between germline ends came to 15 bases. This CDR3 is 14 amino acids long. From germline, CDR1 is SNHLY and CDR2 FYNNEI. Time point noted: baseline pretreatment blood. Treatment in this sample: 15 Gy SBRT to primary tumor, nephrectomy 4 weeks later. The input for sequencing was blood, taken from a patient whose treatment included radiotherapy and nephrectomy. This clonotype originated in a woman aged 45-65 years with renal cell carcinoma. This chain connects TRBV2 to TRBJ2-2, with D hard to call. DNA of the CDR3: TGTGCCAGCACTCGAAAGTCTGAATCCGGGGAGCTGTTTTTT. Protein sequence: CASTRKSESGELFF.